The 18 T cell receptor beta chains listed next were all sequenced from one sample in a study of spatial heterogeneity in lung cancer. Time point of the sample: sample taken at primary tumor resection. The authors sequenced whole RNA from tumor, nontumor lung or frozen PBMC without sorting. One entry per CDR3 protein results from TCRdb running MiXCR on the 5' RACE reads. Here the sample spans roughly 48,000 distinct CDR3 sequences, roughly 12% being singletons. This specimen was PBMCs, taken at surgery. The receptor source for this set is a female donor with early-stage non-small cell lung cancer.

There are a few counts of this clonotype. This chain links TRBV12-3 or TRBV12-4 with TRBJ1-6; D ambiguous. The V and J ends lost 3 bases and 7 bases respectively, with 10 bases between them. This CDR3 has 14 amino acids. CDR3: CASSLGSGNSPLHF. The CDR3 DNA reads as TGTGCCAGCAGTTTGGGATCGGGGAATTCACCCCTCCACTTT.

This chain joins TRBV6-1 and TRBJ1-2, with TRBD1 matching over 9 bases. V was clipped by 2 bases and J by 2 bases; unmatched bases: 9. Germline CDR1 and CDR2: MNHNS and SASEGT. The CDR3 sequence is 17 residues long. The CDR3 DNA follows: TGTGCCAGCAGTGAACGGGGACAGGGCCGTAGAAACTATGGCTACACCTTC. Its protein product is CASSERGQGRRNYGYTF.

The chain joins TRBV4-1 to TRBJ1-1; 8 nucleotides align to TRBD1. V was pared by 0 bases and J by 6 bases, with 9 bases of the junction left unmatched. This CDR3 spans 16 amino acids. Per germline, CDR1 MGHRA and CDR2 YSYEKL. This chain's CDR3 is CASSQEGDRPGAEAFF. CDR3 nucleotide sequence: TGCGCCAGCAGCCAAGAGGGGGACAGGCCGGGAGCTGAAGCTTTCTTT.

This clonotype came up a few times. The rearrangement uses TRBV5-6 and TRBJ2-1, with TRBD2 matching over 8 bases. The germline CDR1 and CDR2 sequences are SGHDT and YYEEEE. The CDR3 sequence is 14 residues long. V shed 5 bases and J 6 bases; nucleotides not matched to a gene: 7. The CDR3 spells CASSTGTSFNEQFF. The CDR3 DNA is TGTGCCAGCAGTACCGGGACTAGTTTCAATGAGCAGTTCTTC.

The chain is built from TRBV20-1 and TRBJ1-3; D is uncertain. V lost 0 bases to trimming and J lost 6 bases, with 12 bases between them. This CDR3 contains 14 residues. CDR1 is DFQATT and CDR2 is SNEGSKA in the germline V gene (reference sequence). The CDR3 sequence is CSAREGRPLNTIYF. CDR3 nucleotides: TGCAGTGCTAGAGAGGGGAGGCCCTTAAACACCATATATTTT.

In this sample, this clonotype turned up many times. CDR3 in DNA: TGTGCCAGCAGCCAAAACAGGGTCCGGGGGGGTGAAGCTTTCTTT. Its translation: CASSQNRVRGGEAFF. The rearrangement uses TRBV3-1 and TRBJ1-1, with D perhaps TRBD1 (6 bases). The CDR3 covers 15 residues. Trimming took off 2 bases at V and 7 bases at J, with 17 bases between the two ends. CDR1 is LGHDT, CDR2 YNNKEL, per germline (reference sequence).

J is TRBJ2-2 and V is TRBV12-3 or TRBV12-4, with D uncertain. The CDR3 extends over 12 amino acids. The ends were cut back, 7 bases at V and 5 bases at J, with 8 bases in the middle. The CDR3: CASTLVTGELFF. DNA for the CDR3: TGTGCCAGCACCCTTGTAACCGGGGAGCTGTTTTTT.

This clonotype was picked up a small number of times. The junction shows a germline mismatch at one end, possibly a read error. The chain links TRBV10-3 to TRBJ2-7; D is perhaps TRBD1 (5 bases). CDR3 length: 14 amino acids. The germline gives CDR1 ENHRY, CDR2 SYGVKD. This chain's CDR3 is CAINEDKGSYEQYF. Written as DNA, the CDR3 is TGTGCCATCAATGAGGACAAGGGTTCCTACGAGCAGTACTTC.

The rearrangement uses TRBV29-1 and TRBJ2-1, with D tentatively TRBD2 (5 bases). V was cut by 8 bases and J by 2 bases, with 10 bases left in between. CDR3 size: 12 residues. Germline V gene data show CDR1 as SQVTM and CDR2 as ANQGSEA. CDR3 nucleotide sequence: TGCAGCTTCGGGGAACCCTACAATGAGCAGTTCTTC. As protein: CSFGEPYNEQFF.

The sample holds many counts of this clonotype. The rearrangement uses TRBV2 and TRBJ2-3; 11 bases fit TRBD1. The CDR3 is 16 residues long. The V and J ends lost 2 bases and 3 bases, in that order; junction bases with no gene match: 4. Germline-derived CDR1 and CDR2 are SNHLY and FYNNEI. CDR3 residues: CASSEPGTGGTDTQYF. The DNA for the CDR3 is TGTGCCAGCAGTGAACCCGGGACAGGGGGTACAGATACGCAGTATTTT.

At least ten counts were recorded for this clonotype. This chain connects TRBV20-1 to TRBJ2-7, with no clear D. Germline assignment: CDR1 DFQATT and CDR2 SNEGSKA (reference sequence). This CDR3 is 12 amino acids long. Trimming took off 0 bases at V and 4 bases at J, with 7 bases between the two ends. The CDR3 DNA is TGCAGTGCTAGAGATCTGGGATACGAGCAGTACTTC. Its translation is CSARDLGYEQYF.

This chain joins TRBV10-3 and TRBJ2-1; D ambiguous. CDR1 and CDR2 (germline): ENHRY, SYGVKD. CDR3 length: 12 amino acids. The V gene lost 4 bases and the J gene lost 7 bases, with 8 bases spanning the gap. Here the CDR3 DNA reads TGTGCCATCAGTGTATTGGGAAATGAGCAGTTCTTC. This gives the protein CAISVLGNEQFF.

The chain uses TRBV6-6 and TRBJ1-4; D remains unclear. Trimming cost V 6 bases and J 2 bases, with 13 bases left between them. CDR3 length: 15 amino acids. Germline values: CDR1 MNHNY, CDR2 SVGAGI (reference sequence). CDR3 bases: TGTGCCAGCAGCGAACCACCAAGGACTAATGAAAAACTGTTTTTT. Translated, it gives CASSEPPRTNEKLFF.

This clonotype was observed many times. V usage is TRBV5-5 and J usage is TRBJ2-7; D possibly matches TRBD1 or TRBD2 (5 bases each). In germline, CDR1 is SGHKS, CDR2 YYEKEE (reference sequence). Trimming took 1 base from V and 0 from J, leaving 11 bases between them. This CDR3 has 15 residues. The CDR3 spells CASSLNPGSSYEQYF. For the CDR3, the DNA is TGTGCCAGCAGCTTGAATCCAGGGAGCTCCTACGAGCAGTACTTC.

The chain links TRBV18 to TRBJ2-3, with D possibly being TRBD1 (6 bases). Trimming cost V 0 bases and J 4 bases, with 17 bases left between them. This CDR3 comprises 17 residues. The V gene's germline CDR1 is KGHSH and CDR2 LQKENI. The CDR3 region has the DNA TGTGCCAGCTCACCACCGGCCACAGGGAAGTATGCAGATACGCAGTATTTT. The encoded protein is CASSPPATGKYADTQYF.

There are a few counts of this clonotype. In DNA form, the CDR3 reads TGCAGTGCTACCCAGGGGGTGGGCAATCAGCCCCAGCATTTT. It is translated as CSATQGVGNQPQHF. The chain employs TRBV20-1 and TRBJ1-5; TRBD1 matches 7 bases. Per the germline V gene, CDR1 is DFQATT and CDR2 is SNEGSKA (reference sequence). The CDR3 has 14 residues. V dropped 4 bases and J dropped 2; count of bases not matched to a gene: 5.

The rearrangement uses TRBV6-6 and TRBJ1-2; TRBD1 might be the D (5 bases). Per the germline V gene, CDR1 is MNHNY and CDR2 is SVGAGI (reference sequence). The CDR3 spans 13 residues. The CDR3 is CATLRGPPYGYTF. The CDR3 nucleotides are TGTGCAACACTTCGGGGACCTCCATATGGCTACACCTTC.

A few counts support this clonotype. The V gene is TRBV12-3 or TRBV12-4, the J gene TRBJ2-3, with TRBD2 matching 8 bases. With V trimmed by 5 bases and J by 4 bases, 5 bases remained unmatched. CDR3 length: 14 residues. The CDR3 region is CASSLRGDADTQYF. In nucleotides, the CDR3 is TGTGCCAGCAGTCTGCGGGGGGATGCAGATACGCAGTATTTT.